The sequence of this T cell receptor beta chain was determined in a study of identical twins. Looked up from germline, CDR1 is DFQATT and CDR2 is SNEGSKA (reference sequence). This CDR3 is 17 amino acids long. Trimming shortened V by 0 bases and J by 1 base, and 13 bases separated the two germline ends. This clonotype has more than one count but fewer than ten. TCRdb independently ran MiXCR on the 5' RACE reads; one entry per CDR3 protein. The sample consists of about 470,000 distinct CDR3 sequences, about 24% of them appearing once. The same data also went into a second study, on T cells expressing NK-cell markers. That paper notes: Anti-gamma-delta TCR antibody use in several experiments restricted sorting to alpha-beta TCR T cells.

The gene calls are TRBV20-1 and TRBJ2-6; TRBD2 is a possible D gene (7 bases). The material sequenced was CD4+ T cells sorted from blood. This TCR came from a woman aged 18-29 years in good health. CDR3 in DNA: TGCAGTGCTAGAGAGGGGGGAGGGGGTTCTGGGGCCAACGTCCTGACTTTC. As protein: CSAREGGGGSGANVLTF.